Each of the 30 T cell receptor beta chains below was sequenced from the same sample in a study of cytomegalovirus exposure and HLA in healthy donors. The PCR ran on 60 Vbeta and 13 Jbeta primers. The assay was immunoSEQ multiplex PCR, and TCRdb's table has in-frame clones only and misses some. The sample includes 180,000 or so clones, about three quarters of them seen just once. Material for sequencing was PBMCs. The receptors were gathered from a man aged 45-65 years in good health and CMV-seropositive.

This clone was counted between two and nine times. The chain carries TRBV28 and TRBJ1-2; possible D gene TRBD1, 5 bases. The ends were cut back, 6 bases at V and 7 bases at J, with 12 bases in the middle. The CDR3 extends over 12 amino acids. Germline V gives CDR1 MDHEN, CDR2 SYDVKM. The CDR3 here is CASSPGGIGYTF. The CDR3 nucleotides are TGTGCCAGCAGCCCGGGGGGGATTGGCTACACCTTC.

This clone was counted once. This chain connects TRBV7-2 to TRBJ2-4, with D unclear. V dropped 0 bases and J dropped 9 bases, with 3 bases sitting between them. This CDR3 contains 11 residues. CDR1 and CDR2 from the germline V gene are SGHTA and FQGNSA. CDR3 amino acids: CASSLARIQYF. CDR3 in DNA: TGTGCCAGCAGCTTAGCCCGCATTCAGTACTTC.

In this sample, this clone turned up once. The chain is built from TRBV7-2 and TRBJ2-3, with D possibly being TRBD2 (5 bases). Trimming took off 1 base at V and 13 bases at J, with 12 bases between the two ends. CDR3 length equals 12 residues. CDR1 is SGHTA, CDR2 FQGNSA, per germline. The CDR3 reads CASSLVSEDKYF. In DNA, the CDR3 is TGTGCCAGCAGCTTAGTGTCGGAGGATAAGTATTTT.

The chain combines TRBV5-1 with TRBJ2-1; D perhaps matches TRBD2 (7 bases). Deletions cut 4 bases from V and 9 bases from J, with 23 bases between. The CDR3 sequence is 16 residues long. CDR1 is SGHRS, CDR2 YFSETQ, per germline. Here the CDR3 reads CASSRNSGGAEVEQFF. The CDR3 DNA reads as TGCGCCAGCAGCCGGAATTCTGGGGGGGCCGAGGTTGAGCAGTTCTTC. The full variable domain, with the rest looked up from reference TRBV5-1 and TRBJ2-1, is KAGVTQTPRYLIKTRGQQVTLSCSPISGHRSVSWYQQTPGQGLQFLFEYFSETQRNKGNFPGRFSGRQFSNSRSEMNVSTLELGDSALYLCASSRNSGGAEVEQFFGPGTRLTVL.

This sequence joins TRBV6-5 and TRBJ2-1; weak D call: TRBD2 (5 bases). This CDR3 has 15 amino acids. V gave up 2 bases and J gave up 8 bases, with 16 bases separating them. Looked up from germline, CDR1 is MNHEY and CDR2 is SVGAGI. DNA of the CDR3: TGTGCCAGCAGTTACAAGAGAGGGTGGACCGATGAGCAGTTCTTC. Protein product: CASSYKRGWTDEQFF.

As DNA, the CDR3 is TGTGCCAGCAGCCTTGTGACAGGGGGCTATGGCTACACCTTC. Translated, it gives CASSLVTGGYGYTF. This rearrangement joins TRBV4-2 to TRBJ1-2, with 9 bases aligning to TRBD1. V lost 4 bases, J lost 4 bases, and 4 bases stayed unmatched. Germline values: CDR1 LGHNA, CDR2 YNFKEQ. This CDR3 region has 14 residues.

This chain joins TRBV27 and TRBJ1-5; 7 nucleotides agree with TRBD1. The CDR3 consists of 15 residues. V was clipped by 6 bases and J by 4 bases; unmatched bases: 9. Germline lookup yields CDR1 MNHEY and CDR2 SMNVEV (reference sequence). The CDR3 DNA is TGTGCCAGCAGATCACAGGGGACATCGAATCAGCCCCAGCATTTT. It encodes CASRSQGTSNQPQHF.

The J gene is TRBJ2-7, the V gene TRBV28, with unresolved D. The V and J ends lost 4 bases and 0 bases respectively, with 7 bases between them. The CDR3 has 13 amino acids. Germline V gene sequence: CDR1 MDHEN, CDR2 SYDVKM. CDR3 in amino acids: CASSSLDSYEQYV. The CDR3 bases are TGTGCCAGCAGTTCTCTCGACTCCTACGAGCAGTACGTC.

This rearrangement joins TRBV2 to TRBJ2-2; D is ambiguous. The CDR3 covers 12 residues. The ends were cut back, 6 bases at V and 3 bases at J, with 5 bases in the middle. Germline CDR1 SNHLY, CDR2 FYNNEI. The CDR3 loop is CASSYYTGELFF. CDR3 sequence (DNA): TGTGCCAGCAGCTACTACACCGGGGAGCTGTTTTTT.

The rearrangement joins TRBV5-1 to TRBJ2-1; 9 bases line up with TRBD1. This CDR3 region has 14 residues. Trimming cost V 4 bases and J 7 bases; bases outside gene matches: 6. The germline CDR1 and CDR2 sequences are SGHRS and YFSETQ. In DNA, the CDR3 is TGCGCCAGCAGCGGGGGGGACAGGGAAAATGAGCAGTTCTTC. This codes for CASSGGDRENEQFF.

The chain combines TRBV6-5 with TRBJ1-5; 8 bases agree with TRBD1. From germline, CDR1 is MNHEY and CDR2 SVGAGI. With 6 bases clipped from V and 1 base from J, the junction kept 5 bases outside the gene matches. The CDR3 is 15 amino acids. The DNA of the CDR3 is TGTGCCAGCAGGATGGACAGGGCGAGCAATCAGCCCCAGCATTTT. Translation gives CASRMDRASNQPQHF.

The gene calls are TRBV5-5 and TRBJ2-2; no firm D call. V was pared by 0 bases and J by 4 bases, with 10 bases between. There are 15 residues in the CDR3. CDR1 is SGHKS, CDR2 YYEKEE, per germline (reference sequence). CDR3 sequence (DNA): TGTGCCAGCAGCTTGGCCGTTAGTAGCACCGGGGAGCTGTTTTTT. Its protein is CASSLAVSSTGELFF.

V gene TRBV11-3 combines with J gene TRBJ2-5; 8 bases fit TRBD2. Germline-derived CDR1 and CDR2 are SGHNT and YENEEA. The trim removed 5 bases at V and 5 bases at J, leaving 10 bases unmatched. There are 15 residues in the CDR3. The DNA of the CDR3 is TGTGCCAGCAGCCCGAGACCGGGAGGGTACGAGACCCAGTACTTC. This encodes CASSPRPGGYETQYF.

In its sample, this clone was seen once. This chain uses TRBV5-1 with TRBJ2-5, with D perhaps TRBD2 (6 bases). V lost 6 bases and J lost 5, with 14 bases in between. CDR3 length: 13 amino acids. Germline CDR1 SGHRS, CDR2 YFSETQ. CDR3 region: CASNSGGIETQYF. The CDR3 DNA reads TGCGCCAGCAACTCAGGCGGGATCGAGACCCAGTACTTC.

J is TRBJ2-3 and V is TRBV18; TRBD2 matches 7 bases. The V gene end was trimmed by 2 bases and the J gene end by 2 bases; junction bases not matched to a gene: 7. Germline V CDR1 and CDR2: KGHSH, LQKENI. This CDR3 spans 16 amino acids. The CDR3 is CASSPGGGAFTDTQYF. In DNA form, the CDR3 reads TGTGCCAGCTCACCAGGCGGGGGAGCTTTCACAGATACGCAGTATTTT.

This rearrangement joins TRBV5-1 to TRBJ2-2; 9 nucleotides align to TRBD1. V shed 4 bases, J shed 5 bases, and the junction held 9 bases outside the gene matches. The germline gives CDR1 SGHRS, CDR2 YFSETQ. The CDR3 sequence is 16 residues long. The CDR3 DNA is TGCGCCAGCAGCGAGGGACAGGGAAAAACGACCGGGGAGCTGTTTTTT. It encodes CASSEGQGKTTGELFF.

The V and J genes are TRBV19 and TRBJ1-2; TRBD1 agrees at 7 bases. CDR1 and CDR2 from the germline V gene are LNHDA and SQIVND (reference sequence). There are 16 residues in the CDR3. With V trimmed by 4 bases and J by 2 bases, 10 bases remained unmatched. DNA of the CDR3: TGTGCCAGTAGTACCCGACAGGGAGTGGGAAACTATGGCTACACCTTC. Translating gives CASSTRQGVGNYGYTF.

J is TRBJ2-4 and V is TRBV7-8; the match to TRBD2 covers 10 bases. V shed 4 bases, J shed 0 bases, and the junction held 15 bases outside the gene matches. The germline CDR1 and CDR2 sequences are SGHVS and FQNEAQ. The CDR3 is made up of 20 amino acids. CDR3 sequence reads: CASSSRSSGGQKVAKNIQYF. CDR3 coding DNA: TGTGCCAGCAGCTCCCGATCTAGCGGGGGCCAAAAAGTAGCCAAAAACATTCAGTACTTC.

This sequence joins TRBV9 and TRBJ1-5; 7 bases are shared with TRBD1. V lost 1 base and J lost 0; bases outside the gene matches: 1. Germline CDR1 reads SGDLS; CDR2 reads YYNGEE. CDR3 length equals 15 residues. The CDR3 protein is CASSVSGGSNQPQHF. CDR3 coding DNA: TGTGCCAGCAGCGTATCAGGGGGTAGCAATCAGCCCCAGCATTTT.

This clone showed up just a few times. J is TRBJ1-1 and V is TRBV6-1; D call uncertain. The V gene lost 6 bases and the J gene lost 5 bases, with 19 bases spanning the gap. The CDR3 is 15 amino acids. The V gene's germline CDR1 is MNHNS and CDR2 SASEGT. DNA of the CDR3: TGTGCCAGCAGCCCCCCTGGCGCGCGGGAAACTGAAGCTTTCTTT. Translated, it gives CASSPPGARETEAFF.

The chain carries TRBV5-5 and TRBJ2-1, with 9 bases fitting TRBD1. V trimming: 0 bases; J trimming: 5 bases; junction bases outside the gene matches: 9. The CDR3 loop spans 17 amino acids. Germline V lookup: CDR1 SGHKS, CDR2 YYEKEE (reference sequence). The CDR3 here is CASSLGVRDRVNNEQFF. In nucleotides, the CDR3 is TGTGCCAGCAGCTTGGGTGTACGGGACAGGGTCAACAATGAGCAGTTCTTC.

V gene TRBV23-1 combines with J gene TRBJ2-2, with 11 bases identical to TRBD1. TRBV23-1 is sorted into the ORF group, with uncertain function. CDR3 length: 19 amino acids. The junction had 14 bases not matched to a gene; V was cut back by 8 bases and J by 0 bases. This CDR3 is CASWGMDRGLFANTGELFF. In DNA form, the CDR3 reads TGCGCCAGCTGGGGAATGGACAGGGGGCTCTTCGCGAACACCGGGGAGCTGTTTTTT.

This clone was seen a few times. The CDR3 DNA reads TGCGCCAGCAGCAAAAGCGGGCCCGGGGAGCTGTTTTTT. Its translation: CASSKSGPGELFF. The J gene is TRBJ2-2, the V gene TRBV4-1, with D possibly being TRBD2 (6 bases). This CDR3 is built from 13 residues. Between the trimmed V and J ends, which lost 5 bases and 6 bases, there was a span of 10 bases. Germline lookup yields CDR1 MGHRA and CDR2 YSYEKL.

This chain joins TRBV18 and TRBJ2-7; 10 bases match TRBD1. In germline, CDR1 is KGHSH, CDR2 LQKENI. The ends lost 2 bases at V and 6 bases at J; junction bases unmatched: 4. The length of the CDR3 is 14 residues. The CDR3, as DNA: TGTGCCAGCTCACCAGGACAGGGGGGGGTCGAGCAGTACTTC. This codes for CASSPGQGGVEQYF. The full variable domain, completed using reference TRBV18 and TRBJ2-7, is NAGVMQNPRHLVRRRGQEARLRCSPMKGHSHVYWYRQLPEEGLKFMVYLQKENIIDESGMPKERFSAEFPKEGPSILRIQQVVRGDSAAYFCASSPGQGGVEQYFGPGTRLTVT.

This sequence joins TRBV27 and TRBJ1-1, with D perhaps TRBD1 (5 bases). The CDR3 spans 16 residues. Per germline, CDR1 MNHEY and CDR2 SMNVEV (reference sequence). Trimming left V 2 bases short and J 2 bases short, with 15 bases between. The CDR3 DNA follows: TGTGCCAGCAGTTTAGCCGCCGACAGACTTAACACTGAAGCTTTCTTT. As protein: CASSLAADRLNTEAFF.

The chain joins TRBV27 to TRBJ1-5; TRBD1 matches 7 bases. CDR1 is MNHEY, CDR2 SMNVEV, per germline (reference sequence). With 6 bases clipped from V and 4 bases from J, the junction kept 9 bases outside the gene matches. The CDR3 loop spans 15 amino acids. The CDR3, as DNA: TGTGCCAGCAGCCGGACAGGAGCGGGTAATCAGCCCCAGCATTTT. The encoded protein is CASSRTGAGNQPQHF.

CDR3 bases: TGTGCCAGCAACCCGCAGGGCCGTACTGAAGCTTTCTTT. Translating it yields CASNPQGRTEAFF. The chain is built from TRBV6-6 and TRBJ1-1, with D tentatively TRBD1 (5 bases). Trimming took 7 bases from V and 5 from J, leaving 14 bases between them. The V gene's germline CDR1 is MNHNY and CDR2 SVGAGI (reference sequence). This CDR3 spans 13 amino acids.

The chain carries TRBV5-8 and TRBJ1-2; D is unclear. The CDR3 totals 14 residues. Trimming removed 2 bases from V and 4 bases from J, with 12 bases in between. Germline lookup yields CDR1 SGHTS and CDR2 YDEGEE. This CDR3 is CASSFPSSGYGYTF. The CDR3 DNA follows: TGTGCCAGCAGCTTCCCCTCCAGCGGCTATGGCTACACCTTC.

This sequence joins TRBV7-7 and TRBJ2-3; 7 bases are shared with TRBD2. Trimming at V came to 5 bases and at J to 8 bases, leaving 13 bases not matched to a gene. The CDR3 has 15 amino acids. Per germline, CDR1 SSHAT and CDR2 FNYEAQ (reference sequence). The CDR3 sequence: CASSQSSSGPSTQYF. CDR3 nucleotide sequence: TGTGCCAGCAGCCAATCATCTAGCGGTCCCAGTACGCAGTATTTT.

This chain joins TRBV13 and TRBJ1-5; 8 positions agree with TRBD1. Trimming removed 0 bases from V and 0 bases from J; junction bases left unmatched: 4. The CDR3 contains 17 residues. Germline V gives CDR1 PRHDT, CDR2 FYEKMQ (reference sequence). CDR3 region: CASSLGQGGGSNQPQHF. CDR3 bases: TGTGCCAGCAGCTTAGGACAGGGGGGGGGTAGCAATCAGCCCCAGCATTTT.